This T cell receptor (beta chain) was sequenced during a study of vaccination and CD4 T cells after COVID-19. The overall study: With a range of 35 to 161, the median interval from diagnosis to drawing post-COVID samples was 100 to 110 days.

The study sequenced cultured CD4+ T cell DNA using the Oncomine TCR Beta short-read assay. MiXCR, run by TCRdb on the PCR reads, gives a single entry per CDR3 protein. The sample lists 9,500 to 15,000 distinct CDR3 sequences; roughly 61% were seen once. Germline loops: CDR1 MDHEN, CDR2 SYDVKM. This CDR3 comprises 11 residues. V gave up 3 bases and J gave up 6 bases, with 6 bases separating them. Concerning this clonotype itself: Its antigen is not known.

Specified treatment: approximately 11-day PBMC culture with coronavirus spike peptide pools or control peptides (ViraFEST assay). This clonotype originated in a human donor who had recovered from COVID-19. The V call is TRBV28, the J call TRBJ2-7, with D uncertain. The sequenced sample was CD4+ T cells from blood, cultured in vitro. The CDR3 DNA sequence: TGTGCCAGCAGTTTGGGGTTCGAGCAGTACTTC. Its translation: CASSLGFEQYF.